This T cell receptor (beta chain) was recovered during a study of blood T cells in healthy people across ages. Russia was home to the donors, healthy Caucasian individuals aged about 6 to 90. PBMCs were isolated at a quantity of at least 6.5 million per sample. This clonotype was picked up many times. Its antigen is as yet unknown. Sample-barcoded 5' priming and a J-beta primer mix drove a second PCR of roughly 7 to 11 cycles. TCRdb called the 5' RACE reads again in MiXCR, with one record for every CDR3 protein. The sample lists 650,000 to 700,000 distinct CDR3 sequences, around 50% occurring once. Germline V gene sequence: CDR1 KGHSH, CDR2 LQKENI. The CDR3 sequence is 14 residues long. The germline V and J ends were trimmed by 1 base and 2 bases, with 8 bases remaining between them. Broader study findings: Without sorted subsets, naive and antigen-experienced compartments could not be conclusively compared. Both naive CD4+ cell counts and diversity were greater in long-lived donors than in aged donors.

The V and J genes are TRBV18 and TRBJ2-5; weak D call: TRBD2 (5 bases). Sequencing input: blood. This TCR was sampled from an elderly woman in good health. The CDR3 region has the DNA TGTGCCAGCTCACCACGGACGGGACAAGAGACCCAGTACTTC. This translates into CASSPRTGQETQYF.